The 19 T cell receptor beta chains below were found in one sample sequenced in a study of CXCR3-negative and CXCR3-positive naive CD8 T cells. Through 5' RACE with UMI labels, the TRB cDNA libraries were prepared. TCRdb reanalyzed the 5' RACE reads and collapses them to one entry per CDR3 protein, without DNA. This table holds approximately 6,300 distinct CDR3 sequences. Sequencing used naive CXCR3- CD8+ T cells from blood. Subset indicated: CD45RO-CCR7+CD27+CD95- naive CD8+ T cells lacking CXCR3 (TNR3-). The receptors shown here come from a human donor in good health. Some clones in this sample may be carry-over from other donors' samples.

This clonotype is deemed medium-sized by its frequency. The CDR3 sequence is CASNSRHYEQYF. The chain is built from TRBV5-5 and TRBJ2-7. Germline CDR1 is SGHKS and CDR2 is YYEKEE (reference sequence). The CDR3 length is 12 residues.

This clonotype is deemed medium-sized by its frequency. This chain links TRBV29-1 with TRBJ2-2; the TCRdb D gene call, TRBD2, has no DNA to confirm it. In germline, CDR1 is SQVTM, CDR2 ANQGSEA. The CDR3 has 13 residues. CDR3: CSGLAPNTGELFF.

By frequency, this clonotype is medium-sized. The chain couples TRBV7-2 to TRBJ2-1. CDR1 and CDR2 (germline): SGHTA, FQGNSA. The CDR3 is made up of 15 amino acids. The CDR3: CASSLDSRPAHEQFF.

This clonotype shows up as medium-sized (0.01 to 0.1%) by frequency. The V and J genes are TRBV27 and TRBJ2-1. The germline V gene has CDR1 MNHEY and CDR2 SMNVEV (reference sequence). This CDR3 region has 14 residues. This chain's CDR3 is CASSLLGQYNEQFF.

The chain combines TRBV12-3 or TRBV12-4 with TRBJ1-5. The CDR3 has 14 amino acids. The CDR3 loop is CASSLGAVWEPQHF.

This chain's CDR3 is CASRRQDSYEQYF. The chain uses TRBV25-1 and TRBJ2-7. CDR1 is MGHDK, CDR2 SYGVNS, per germline. The CDR3 extends over 13 amino acids.

This clonotype counts as medium-sized by frequency. The chain combines TRBV29-1 with TRBJ1-1; TCRdb returns TRBD1, unconfirmable since there is no DNA. The CDR3 is made up of 14 amino acids. The germline gives CDR1 SQVTM, CDR2 ANQGSEA. The CDR3 reads CSVEPPGGDTEAFF.

V gene TRBV30 combines with J gene TRBJ2-1; the TRBD2 assignment by TCRdb is unverifiable without DNA. From germline, CDR1 is GTSNPN and CDR2 SVGIG (reference sequence). The CDR3 covers 14 residues. CDR3 in amino acids: CAWSERYSYNEQFF.

V and J are TRBV29-1 and TRBJ2-1; TCRdb names TRBD2, which stays unverified in the absence of DNA. This CDR3 is 14 amino acids long. In germline, CDR1 is SQVTM, CDR2 ANQGSEA. This chain's CDR3 is CSVVGLAGYNEQFF.

Its frequency marks this clonotype as medium-sized. This chain links TRBV29-1 with TRBJ2-7; with no DNA, the TCRdb D assignment of TRBD2 cannot be verified. Germline CDR1 and CDR2: SQVTM and ANQGSEA. The length of the CDR3 is 14 residues. CDR3 sequence: CSVVGQDSSYEQYF.

This rearrangement joins TRBV12-3 or TRBV12-4 to TRBJ1-6; TCRdb calls TRBD1, which cannot be checked without DNA. The CDR3 contains 13 residues. CDR3: CASSLGGGSPLHF.

Its frequency marks this clonotype as medium-sized. The chain couples TRBV5-1 to TRBJ1-1; checking the TCRdb D call of TRBD1 is not possible without DNA. Germline V gene data show CDR1 as SGHRS and CDR2 as YFSETQ. This CDR3 is 16 amino acids long. The CDR3 loop reads CASSWLTGQPNTEAFF.

The chain carries TRBV6-6 and TRBJ2-7. Germline V CDR1 and CDR2: MNHNY, SVGAGI (reference sequence). CDR3 length: 11 amino acids. This chain's CDR3 is CASSYGPEQYF.

This chain joins TRBV7-2 and TRBJ2-1; checking the TCRdb D call of TRBD2 is not possible without DNA. Germline loops: CDR1 SGHTA, CDR2 FQGNSA. The CDR3 is made up of 15 amino acids. CDR3 residues: CASSSSRREMHEQFF.

This clonotype is deemed medium-sized by its frequency. The rearrangement links TRBV29-1 to TRBJ1-2; the D gene TCRdb calls, TRBD1, cannot be checked with no DNA. This CDR3 has 14 amino acids. Germline assignment: CDR1 SQVTM and CDR2 ANQGSEA. CDR3 sequence reads: CSVGSNRGNYGYTF.

The chain couples TRBV7-9 to TRBJ2-3; TCRdb indicates TRBD2, and absent DNA this call remains unverified. The CDR3 contains 15 residues. Germline values: CDR1 SEHNR, CDR2 FQNEAQ (reference sequence). The CDR3 here is CASSLPPGLRDTQYF.

This clonotype is deemed medium-sized by its frequency. The chain recombines TRBV20-1 with TRBJ2-7; lacking DNA, the TRBD2 call made by TCRdb goes unchecked. CDR1 is DFQATT and CDR2 is SNEGSKA in the germline V gene (reference sequence). This CDR3 is built from 14 residues. CDR3 in amino acids: CSAGKLAGNWEQYF.

The V and J genes are TRBV12-3 or TRBV12-4 and TRBJ2-1; TCRdb reports TRBD2, a call that lacks DNA to check it against. This CDR3 has 15 amino acids. This chain's CDR3 is CASSTRTSGINEQFF.

Frequency places this clonotype as medium-sized. The chain employs TRBV5-4 and TRBJ1-1; TCRdb's D gene call, TRBD1, goes unchecked for lack of DNA. Germline V gene sequence: CDR1 SGHNT, CDR2 YYREEE (reference sequence). This CDR3 spans 14 amino acids. The CDR3 sequence: CASSWGQGHTEAFF.